Following are 15 T cell receptor beta chains from one sample sequenced in a study of Ad26.COV2.S vaccination and SARS-CoV-2 variants. Regarding treatment: 19 received Ad26.COV2.S at low or high dose, single or two shots; about 5 received placebo; per-sample allocation not given. Collection of the samples took place on day 63 after the first injection of vaccine or placebo. The protocol was immunoSEQ multiplex PCR, while the TCRdb copy is restricted to in-frame clones and leaves out a portion. The table shows some 480,000 clones, with 70% to 90% occurring only once. The material was peripheral blood, obtained in a trial of Ad26.COV2.S vaccine versus placebo. Receptor source: a person aged 18 to 59 who received the Ad26.COV2.S COVID-19 vaccine or a placebo.

The chain has TRBV11-2 and TRBJ2-5; TRBD2 is a possible D gene (7 bases). V was trimmed by 7 bases and J by 5 bases, leaving 17 bases between them. The CDR3 is made up of 14 amino acids. CDR1 is SGHAT and CDR2 is FQNNGV in the germline V gene. The CDR3 here is CASTPLGGGETQYF. CDR3 nucleotide sequence: TGTGCCAGCACTCCCCTGGGGGGGGGCGAGACCCAGTACTTC.

The V gene is TRBV28, the J gene TRBJ2-6; tentatively, D is TRBD1 (6 bases). The V end was cut by 4 bases, the J end by 2 bases, with 9 bases between. CDR3 length: 15 residues. Germline CDR1 reads MDHEN; CDR2 reads SYDVKM. CDR3 in DNA: TGTGCCAGCAGTTCGCAGGGGCCTGGGGCCAACGTCCTGACTTTC. This codes for CASSSQGPGANVLTF.

The V call is TRBV6-2 or TRBV6-3, the J call TRBJ1-1; no clear D. CDR1 MNHEY and CDR2 SVGEGT come from the germline V gene. Trimming took 0 bases from V and 4 from J, leaving 9 bases between them. This CDR3 contains 14 residues. This chain's CDR3 is CASSYSTHLTEAFF. In DNA form, the CDR3 reads TGTGCCAGCAGTTACTCGACGCATCTCACTGAAGCTTTCTTT.

The rearrangement uses TRBV5-4 and TRBJ1-1; no clear D gene. Germline CDR1 reads SGHNT; CDR2 reads YYREEE (reference sequence). With 3 bases removed from V and 5 bases from J, the gap between germline ends came to 14 bases. The CDR3 runs 14 residues. The CDR3 loop is CASSSTGFGTEAFF. CDR3 coding DNA: TGTGCCAGCAGCTCGACTGGCTTCGGTACTGAAGCTTTCTTT.

V and J are TRBV7-8 and TRBJ2-1; 7 bases are a match to TRBD2. Germline V lookup: CDR1 SGHVS, CDR2 FQNEAQ. With 6 bases clipped from V and 0 bases from J, the junction kept 2 bases outside the gene matches. The CDR3 sequence is 14 residues long. The CDR3 sequence: CASRPGGSYNEQFF. CDR3 bases: TGTGCCAGCAGACCGGGGGGCTCCTACAATGAGCAGTTCTTC.

The chain employs TRBV24-1 and TRBJ2-5, with 7 bases aligning to TRBD1. V lost 5 bases to trimming and J lost 5 bases; unmatched junction nucleotides: 13. CDR3 size: 16 residues. CDR1 is KGHDR and CDR2 is SFDVKD in the germline V gene. CDR3 sequence: CATSASGTVKMETQYF. The CDR3 DNA sequence: TGTGCCACCAGTGCCTCGGGGACAGTGAAGATGGAGACCCAGTACTTC.

This chain connects TRBV28 to TRBJ1-4; 9 bases fit TRBD1. The J segment lost 2 bases and the V segment lost 6 bases, leaving 10 bases of the junction unmatched. CDR3 length: 17 amino acids. Looked up from germline, CDR1 is MDHEN and CDR2 is SYDVKM. CDR3 nucleotide sequence: TGTGCCAGCAGGGTCCACGGGACAGGGAGCACTAATGAAAAACTGTTTTTT. Protein sequence: CASRVHGTGSTNEKLFF. Full variable domain (missing parts from reference TRBV28 and TRBJ1-4): DVKVTQSSRYLVKRTGEKVFLECVQDMDHENMFWYRQDPGLGLRLIYFSYDVKMKEKGDIPEGYSVSREKKERFSLILESASTNQTSMYLCASRVHGTGSTNEKLFFGSGTQLSVL.

This chain joins TRBV27 and TRBJ2-1; 8 bases fit TRBD2. Trimming cost V 1 base and J 5 bases; bases outside gene matches: 10. The CDR3 runs to 17 residues. Per the germline V gene, CDR1 is MNHEY and CDR2 is SMNVEV (reference sequence). CDR3 amino acids: CASSLWLAGGPHNEQFF. CDR3 DNA sequence: TGTGCCAGCAGTTTATGGCTCGCGGGAGGTCCTCACAATGAGCAGTTCTTC.

The CDR3 coding sequence is TGTGCCAGCAAGGGGGAGGGCCGGGGAGAGCAGTTCTTC. It encodes CASKGEGRGEQFF. The V gene is TRBV7-2, the J gene TRBJ2-1, with D possibly TRBD2 on 7 matching bases. CDR1 is SGHTA and CDR2 is FQGNSA in the germline V gene. V dropped 7 bases and J dropped 10 bases, with 17 bases sitting between them. The CDR3 has 13 amino acids.

CDR3 coding DNA: TGCGCCAGCAGCTCATACCCAGGGGGCGGAACTAATGAAAAACTGTTTTTT. Its translation: CASSSYPGGGTNEKLFF. The genes are TRBV5-1 and TRBJ1-4, with 8 positions matching TRBD1. After removal of 3 bases from V and 1 base from J, the junction contained 8 bases not matched to a gene. The germline gives CDR1 SGHRS, CDR2 YFSETQ. CDR3 length: 17 residues.

The chain combines TRBV6-2 or TRBV6-3 with TRBJ2-1; 10 bases agree with TRBD2. Germline V lookup: CDR1 MNHEY, CDR2 SVGEGT. V was clipped by 6 bases and J by 9 bases; unmatched bases: 14. The CDR3 covers 16 residues. This chain's CDR3 is CASSRRGLAGAGEQFF. DNA of the CDR3: TGTGCCAGCAGCCGCCGCGGGCTAGCGGGAGCAGGTGAGCAGTTCTTC.

This rearrangement joins TRBV5-4 to TRBJ2-3; 9 nucleotides agree with TRBD2. The junction had 7 bases not matched to a gene; V was cut back by 4 bases and J by 4 bases. The CDR3 contains 15 residues. The germline V gene has CDR1 SGHNT and CDR2 YYREEE (reference sequence). The CDR3 sequence is CASSPIAGAADTQYF. CDR3 sequence (DNA): TGTGCCAGCAGCCCGATAGCGGGAGCAGCAGATACGCAGTATTTT. Supplemented by reference TRBV5-4 and TRBJ2-3, the full variable domain reads ETGVTQSPTHLIKTRGQQVTLRCSSQSGHNTVSWYQQALGQGPQFIFQYYREEENGRGNFPPRFSGLQFPNYSSELNVNALELDDSALYLCASSPIAGAADTQYFGPGTRLTVL.

The V and J genes are TRBV5-1 and TRBJ2-7, with D perhaps matching TRBD1 (6 bases). The germline CDR1 and CDR2 sequences are SGHRS and YFSETQ. The CDR3 spans 13 residues. Between the trimmed V and J ends, which lost 2 bases and 5 bases, there was a span of 11 bases. The CDR3 bases are TGCGCCAGCAGCTTAAGGGGGAGCCACGAGCAGTACTTC. Translated, it gives CASSLRGSHEQYF.

This chain uses TRBV6-1 with TRBJ1-6, with a possible D match to TRBD1 (5 bases). Trimming cost V 2 bases and J 0 bases, with 11 bases left between them. This CDR3 region has 17 residues. Germline assignment: CDR1 MNHNS and CDR2 SASEGT. CDR3 residues: CASSEFRGSSYNSPLHF. The CDR3 DNA reads as TGTGCCAGCAGTGAATTTAGGGGCAGCTCCTATAATTCACCCCTCCACTTT.

J is TRBJ2-1 and V is TRBV9; D assignment may be TRBD1 or TRBD2 (6 bases each). CDR3 length: 14 residues. From germline, CDR1 is SGDLS and CDR2 YYNGEE. V shed 0 bases and J shed 8 bases, with 12 bases lying between them. CDR3 region: CASSVARGLDEQFF. CDR3 DNA: TGTGCCAGCAGCGTAGCCCGGGGGCTGGATGAGCAGTTCTTC.